The source of this T cell receptor (beta chain) is a study of blood T cell repertoires in COVID-19. Overall study context: Acute and convalescent COVID-19 specimens originated in the United States, Italy and Spain. PBMCs, B-cell-depleted T cells, or T cells provided the cDNA or gDNA that made up the material.

Trimming took off 0 bases at V and 8 bases at J, with 10 bases between the two ends. Germline values: CDR1 MNHEY, CDR2 SVGAGI. The CDR3 length is 13 residues. The authors' processing: Amplification with reference gene primers provided the estimates of nucleated cell counts. Assay: immunoSEQ multiplex PCR; the TCRdb copy retains only in-frame clones and omits some. The V and J calls and clone size are taken from that table; D and trimming were inferred from the DNA. This table has 70,000 to 95,000 clones, roughly 80% appearing once. The chain uses TRBV6-5 and TRBJ1-2, with a weak D call TRBD1 (6 bases). The receptor's source is a human donor in a cohort sampled during active COVID-19. The sequenced sample was peripheral blood. CDR3 in DNA: TGTGCCAGCAGTTACTCCGACAGGTCCGGCTACACCTTC. The encoded protein is CASSYSDRSGYTF.